These 17 T cell receptor beta chains originate from one sample sequenced in a study of OX40 agonist ivuxolimab in advanced cancers. The method was immunoSEQ multiplex PCR; TCRdb's version includes in-frame clones alone and lacks a portion of them. The sample contains 55,000 to 60,000 clones, around 85% of which appear only once. Sequencing used CD4+ or CD8+ T cells sorted from blood, obtained in a trial of the OX40 agonist ivuxolimab. The origin of the receptors is an adult with an advanced solid tumor such as melanoma, head and neck, liver or kidney cancer.

V is TRBV6-5 and J is TRBJ1-2; perhaps TRBD1 as D (6 bases). Looked up from germline, CDR1 is MNHEY and CDR2 is SVGAGI. V was shortened by 2 bases and J by 4 bases, with 14 bases between the two germline ends. CDR3 length: 15 amino acids. This chain's CDR3 is CASSYDPGATYGYTF. CDR3 nucleotide sequence: TGTGCCAGCAGTTACGATCCAGGGGCGACCTATGGCTACACCTTC.

DNA for the CDR3: TGTGCCAGCAGATTCACAGGGGCTTACGAGCAGTACTTC. Translation gives CASRFTGAYEQYF. The chain links TRBV11-3 to TRBJ2-7; 7 bases match TRBD1. Germline CDR1 and CDR2: SGHNT and YENEEA. The CDR3 length is 13 residues. V lost 6 bases to trimming and J lost 4 bases; unmatched junction nucleotides: 6.

The chain uses TRBV4-3 and TRBJ1-1; the match to TRBD1 covers 8 bases. Unmatched junction bases numbered 8, after V lost 6 bases and J lost 5 bases. From germline, CDR1 is LGHNA and CDR2 YSLEER. There are 14 residues in the CDR3. Here the CDR3 reads CASSLTTGDTEAFF. CDR3 DNA: TGCGCCAGCAGTCTTACGACAGGGGATACTGAAGCTTTCTTT.

The chain's CDR3 is CASSFQGDYEKLFF. DNA for the CDR3: TGTGCCAGCAGCTTTCAGGGTGATTATGAAAAACTGTTTTTT. V gene TRBV5-5 combines with J gene TRBJ1-4; the D gene is possibly TRBD1 (5 bases). Germline V gene sequence: CDR1 SGHKS, CDR2 YYEKEE (reference sequence). V lost 2 bases to trimming and J lost 6 bases, with 11 bases between them. The CDR3 is 14 residues long.

The CDR3 bases are TGCGCCAGCCGACTAGCTCTTCAAGAGACCCAGTACTTC. This translates into CASRLALQETQYF. J is TRBJ2-5 and V is TRBV5-1, with 7 bases identical to TRBD2. V lost 7 bases, J lost 2 bases, and 5 bases stayed unmatched. Germline V CDR1 and CDR2: SGHRS, YFSETQ. The CDR3 spans 13 residues.

The V call is TRBV11-3, the J call TRBJ2-3; perhaps D is TRBD1 or TRBD2 (5 bases each). This CDR3 contains 17 residues. Trimming took 1 base from V and 1 from J, leaving 15 bases between them. Germline CDR1 and CDR2: SGHNT and YENEEA. As DNA, the CDR3 is TGTGCCAGCAGCTTAGGATCCGGGACGGACCGCACAGATACGCAGTATTTT. Residues: CASSLGSGTDRTDTQYF.

CDR3 amino acids: CASSGRLAGVRDTGELFF. CDR3 DNA sequence: TGTGCCAGCAGTGGTCGGTTAGCGGGAGTGCGGGACACCGGGGAGCTGTTTTTT. This chain connects TRBV6-4 to TRBJ2-2; 9 positions match TRBD2. There are 18 residues in the CDR3. CDR1 and CDR2 from the germline V gene are MRHNA and SNTAGT. V gave up 4 bases and J gave up 3 bases; unmatched junction bases: 12.

The V gene is TRBV7-9, the J gene TRBJ2-1; 10 nucleotides match TRBD2. J lost 4 bases, V lost 2 bases, and 2 bases had no gene match. The germline V gene has CDR1 SEHNR and CDR2 FQNEAQ (reference sequence). The CDR3 is 15 amino acids. CDR3 sequence: CASSLQREGYNEQFF. The CDR3 region has the DNA TGTGCCAGCAGCTTACAGCGGGAGGGTTACAATGAGCAGTTCTTC.

V is TRBV5-1 and J is TRBJ2-3; 7 positions agree with TRBD2. From germline, CDR1 is SGHRS and CDR2 YFSETQ. CDR3 length: 14 residues. Losses at the gene ends were 2 bases for V and 1 base for J; bases not matched to a gene: 1. The DNA for the CDR3 is TGCGCCAGCAGCTTCGCGGGAGGCACAGATACGCAGTATTTT. Its protein product is CASSFAGGTDTQYF.

V gene TRBV9 combines with J gene TRBJ1-1; no clear D. The V end lost 2 bases, the J end lost 4 bases, and 12 bases lay between the germline ends. This CDR3 spans 14 amino acids. Germline V gene lookup returns CDR1 SGDLS and CDR2 YYNGEE. CDR3 coding DNA: TGTGCCAGCAGCGTTAGCCCCAGAGGCACTGAAGCTTTCTTT. The encoded protein is CASSVSPRGTEAFF.

V gene TRBV11-3 combines with J gene TRBJ2-5; the D gene is possibly TRBD2 (5 bases). V was cut by 1 base and J by 2 bases, with 11 bases left in between. Germline V gene lookup returns CDR1 SGHNT and CDR2 YENEEA. The CDR3 extends over 15 amino acids. CDR3 nucleotides: TGTGCCAGCAGCTTAGGAGGGCAGAAACAAGAGACCCAGTACTTC. This gives the protein CASSLGGQKQETQYF. Together with reference TRBV11-3 and TRBJ2-5, the CDR3 gives the full variable domain: EAGVVQSPRYKIIEKKQPVAFWCNPISGHNTLYWYLQNLGQGPELLIRYENEEAVDDSQLPKDRFSAERLKGVDSTLKIQPAELGDSAVYLCASSLGGQKQETQYFGPGTRLLVL.

The chain has TRBV4-2 and TRBJ1-2; D is possibly TRBD1 (6 bases). The CDR3 covers 17 residues. CDR1 and CDR2 (germline): LGHNA, YNFKEQ. V lost 0 bases and J 5 bases, leaving 19 bases between the germline ends. As DNA, the CDR3 is TGTGCCAGCAGCCAAGATCTGGGGGGGCCCAATCTATATGGCTACACCTTC. This codes for CASSQDLGGPNLYGYTF.

The V and J genes are TRBV25-1 and TRBJ1-2; D remains ambiguous. Germline values: CDR1 MGHDK, CDR2 SYGVNS. This CDR3 has 12 amino acids. The V end lost 2 bases, the J end lost 7 bases, and 8 bases lay between the germline ends. The CDR3 region has the DNA TGTGCCAGCAGTGAAAGCCGGGGTGGCTACACCTTC. Translating it yields CASSESRGGYTF.

This clone was seen once. J is TRBJ1-2 and V is TRBV5-4; 7 bases fit TRBD1. The CDR3 runs to 14 residues. Losses at the gene ends were 3 bases for V and 4 bases for J; bases not matched to a gene: 6. Germline V lookup: CDR1 SGHNT, CDR2 YYREEE (reference sequence). The CDR3 sequence: CASSSQTGSYGYTF. For the CDR3, the DNA is TGTGCCAGCAGCTCCCAGACAGGGAGCTATGGCTACACCTTC.

The rearrangement links TRBV11-3 to TRBJ2-2, with a tentative D call TRBD1 (5 bases). V was pared by 2 bases and J by 2 bases, with 9 bases between. Germline values: CDR1 SGHNT, CDR2 YENEEA. This CDR3 contains 15 residues. This CDR3 reads CASSLNRGNTGELFF. The CDR3 DNA sequence: TGTGCCAGCAGCTTAAATAGGGGAAACACCGGGGAGCTGTTTTTT.

The chain is built from TRBV6-5 and TRBJ2-2; TRBD1 agrees at 12 bases. Germline V CDR1 and CDR2: MNHEY, SVGAGI. CDR3 length: 16 amino acids. V trimming: 4 bases; J trimming: 7 bases; junction bases outside the gene matches: 7. CDR3: CASSSPGQGAGGELFF. CDR3 sequence (DNA): TGTGCCAGCAGTTCACCGGGACAGGGGGCCGGCGGGGAGCTGTTTTTT.

This clone was recorded once. The chain employs TRBV5-5 and TRBJ1-2; D is unresolved. Between the trimmed V and J ends, which lost 4 bases and 7 bases, there was a span of 20 bases. CDR1 is SGHKS, CDR2 YYEKEE, per germline (reference sequence). CDR3 length equals 15 residues. CDR3 nucleotide sequence: TGTGCCAGCAGCGACGCCGGGAGTTTCGGCGGTGGCTACACCTTC. Protein sequence: CASSDAGSFGGGYTF.